The 6 T cell receptor beta chains listed next were all sequenced from one sample in a study of OX40 agonist ivuxolimab in advanced cancers. Profiling relied on immunoSEQ multiplex PCR, and the TCRdb table lists in-frame clones only, not all of them. The sample holds 49,000 or so clones; 70% to 90% are singletons and the top ten take roughly 12%. The material sequenced was CD4+ or CD8+ T cells sorted from blood, taken in a trial of the OX40 agonist ivuxolimab. These receptors were taken from an adult with an advanced solid tumor such as melanoma, head and neck, liver or kidney cancer.

The CDR3 loop reads CSVVPAEAVSNEQYF. The CDR3 DNA follows: TGCAGCGTTGTGCCGGCGGAAGCAGTTTCCAACGAGCAGTACTTC. This rearrangement joins TRBV29-1 to TRBJ2-7; D unresolved. This CDR3 spans 15 amino acids. Germline V CDR1 and CDR2: SQVTM, ANQGSEA. V was trimmed by 4 bases and J by 5 bases, leaving 21 bases between them.

Here the CDR3 reads CASSSTGNYGYTF. CDR3 coding DNA: TGTGCCAGCAGCTCGACAGGAAACTATGGCTACACCTTC. V gene TRBV7-8 combines with J gene TRBJ1-2, with D tentatively TRBD1 (6 bases). The CDR3 extends over 13 amino acids. The germline V gene has CDR1 SGHVS and CDR2 FQNEAQ. The V end was cut by 4 bases, the J end by 2 bases, with 8 bases between.

The rearrangement uses TRBV6-5 and TRBJ1-2; 9 bases map to TRBD1. The germline V gene has CDR1 MNHEY and CDR2 SVGAGI. This CDR3 contains 15 residues. J gave up 4 bases and V 8 bases, and 11 bases lay outside the gene matches. This CDR3 reads CASAGDRVSGYGYTF. The CDR3 nucleotides are TGTGCCAGCGCTGGGGACAGGGTATCTGGCTATGGCTACACCTTC.

V usage is TRBV5-4 and J usage is TRBJ2-5, with 13 positions matching TRBD2. V lost 3 bases and J lost 4; bases outside the gene matches: 6. The CDR3 consists of 16 residues. Per the germline V gene, CDR1 is SGHNT and CDR2 is YYREEE (reference sequence). DNA of the CDR3: TGTGCCAGCAGCTCAGAACTAGCGGGGGGGCTAGAGACCCAGTACTTC. Translating gives CASSSELAGGLETQYF.

This chain links TRBV23-1 with TRBJ1-5, with D tentatively TRBD1 (5 bases). TRBV23-1 is noted as an ORF with a role that remains uncertain. CDR3 size: 20 residues. The V gene lost 3 bases and the J gene lost 1 base, with 25 bases spanning the gap. This CDR3 reads CASSHETGTLGEISNQPQHF. The CDR3 DNA reads TGCGCCAGCAGTCACGAAACCGGGACCCTAGGGGAGATCAGCAATCAGCCCCAGCATTTT.

The chain links TRBV6-6 to TRBJ2-2; 8 bases are shared with TRBD2. This CDR3 has 15 residues. Germline V gives CDR1 MNHNY, CDR2 SVGAGI (reference sequence). V gave up 6 bases and J gave up 0 bases; unmatched junction bases: 3. In DNA, the CDR3 is TGTGCCAGCAGGGTTAGCGGGACGAACACCGGGGAGCTGTTTTTT. This codes for CASRVSGTNTGELFF.